This TCR beta chain was captured in a study of cytomegalovirus exposure and HLA in healthy donors. Findings and limits, study-wide: The study had only CMV serostatus as immune exposure information. DRB1 had the most TCR associations and HLA-C the fewest, a later analysis found, with rates varying by HLA locus.

CDR3 length equals 16 residues. Germline loops: CDR1 MNHEY, CDR2 SVGAGI. V lost 3 bases to trimming and J lost 0 bases; unmatched junction nucleotides: 4. 60 Vbeta and 13 Jbeta primers were used in PCR. Original analysis: An analysis that came later counted 60 million to 80 million unique TCR beta chains, about 10 million shared. Method: immunoSEQ multiplex PCR; TCRdb's copy keeps in-frame clones and lacks some. V, J and clone size are taken as reported in that table, and D and trimming were inferred from the DNA itself. The data hold about 95,000 clones, with about 73% observed a single time. Healthy individuals who donated bone marrow served as the donors. This clone turned up a few times. Antigen: not known. The sample contains more than one DNA sequence encoding this CDR3.

This sequence originates from a woman in her fifties or sixties in good health and CMV-seropositive. The sequencing sample was made of PBMCs. V is TRBV6-5 and J is TRBJ2-3; 9 bases agree with TRBD2. The CDR3 DNA is TGTGCCAGCAGTTATGGGACTAGCCGTAGCACAGATACGCAGTATTTT. Protein: CASSYGTSRSTDTQYF.